This TCR beta chain was sequenced for a study of shared clonotypes between healthy human individuals. For the study at large: Ranging from 18 to 49 in age, donors were a couple of women and three men.

In the authors' workflow: ImmunoSEQ output held junction-only sequences without quality scores, so filtering differed. Using immunoSEQ multiplex PCR, the repertoire was profiled, and TCRdb retains in-frame clones only, with some absent. From that table come the V and J calls and clone size; the DNA was used to work out D and trimming. This table holds fewer than 200,000 clones, roughly 91% found once. Remarks on this clone: The target antigen is unknown.

Germline CDR1 and CDR2: SEHNR and FQNEAQ (reference sequence). This CDR3 has 14 residues. V lost 4 bases and J lost 5; bases outside the gene matches: 5. Study-wide findings and caveats: In general, naive subsets displayed greater estimated richness than memory subsets did. The four-donor shared clonotypes exceeded non-shared clonotypes in generation probability, with non-shared ones scoring lower.

The chain recombines TRBV7-9 with TRBJ2-5; 9 bases match TRBD1. The sample consisted of naive CD4+ T cells sorted from blood. Subset in this sample: CD45RA+ positively selected. The clonotype was recovered from a woman under 40 in good health. In DNA, the CDR3 is TGTGCCAGCAGCTCACAGGGGGCTTTGGAGACCCAGTACTTC. Translation gives CASSSQGALETQYF.